This T cell receptor (beta chain) was recorded in a study of cytomegalovirus exposure and HLA in healthy donors. General study results and limits: In a later analysis, V- and J-gene trimming of beta chains associated with a DCLRE1C missense variant, replicated independently.

This clone was counted a few times. Antigen specificity is unknown. The PCR had 60 Vbeta and 13 Jbeta primers. TCRdb's table, derived via immunoSEQ multiplex PCR, lists solely in-frame clones and lacks some. The data show just over 150,000 clones, 75% to 90% seen once. V lost 4 bases and J 7 bases, leaving 23 bases between the germline ends. The CDR3 loop spans 17 amino acids. CDR1 MNHNS and CDR2 SASEGT come from the germline V gene. The TCR was taken from a woman aged 18-30 years in good health and CMV-seronegative. The chain carries TRBV6-1 and TRBJ2-1, with a possible D match to TRBD1 (6 bases). The sequencing input was PBMCs. In DNA form, the CDR3 reads TGTGCCAGCAGTGTTCACAGGGCCCAGGTTCTTACAAATGAGCAGTTCTTC. Translated: CASSVHRAQVLTNEQFF.